Listed below are T cell receptor beta chains from one sample, sequenced in a study of blood T cell repertoires in COVID-19. TCRdb's table, derived via immunoSEQ multiplex PCR, lists solely in-frame clones and lacks some. The sample carries 200,000 to 250,000 clones, 75% to 85% recorded once. The sample comprised peripheral blood. The origin of the receptors is a woman under 40 with COVID-19, enrolled during active disease. Each CDR3 is given with its conserved first and last residue. The D gene is left open where the match is weak. Clone size is shown for a subset of rows, as once, few, many or a class of expanded clone.

clone size,V gene,J gene,D gene,CDR3 protein,CDR3 DNA
NA,TRBV10-3,TRBJ1-2,TRBD1,CAARTGIRGYTF,TGTGCCGCCCGGACAGGTATTCGTGGCTACACCTTC
NA,TRBV5-4,TRBJ1-2,NA,CASSFGGTEGF,TGTGCCAGCAGCTTCGGGGGTACAGAGGGCTTC
NA,TRBV9,TRBJ2-7,NA,CASSVAGNLYEQYF,TGTGCCAGCAGCGTTGCGGGGAATCTGTACGAGCAGTACTTC
NA,TRBV11-2,TRBJ1-5,NA,CASSLSREGQPQHF,TGTGCCAGCAGCTTAAGTAGGGAGGGGCAGCCCCAGCATTTT
NA,TRBV5-1,TRBJ2-5,TRBD1,CASSLAQGAEETQYF,TGCGCCAGCAGCTTGGCCCAGGGGGCTGAAGAGACCCAGTACTTC
NA,TRBV28,TRBJ2-2,NA,CASRTGQNTGELFF,TGTGCCAGCAGGACGGGACAAAACACCGGGGAGCTGTTTTTT
NA,TRBV9,TRBJ2-7,TRBD2,CASSPAGTRSYEQYF,TGTGCCAGCAGCCCGGCCGGGACTAGATCCTACGAGCAGTACTTC
once,TRBV5-5,TRBJ2-2,NA,CASSLGQGRATGELFF,TGTGCCAGCAGCTTAGGGCAGGGGCGAGCCACCGGGGAGCTGTTTTTT
NA,TRBV27,TRBJ1-2,NA,CASSRTGGRDFYGYTF,TGTGCCAGCAGCCGGACCGGGGGGAGAGACTTCTATGGCTACACCTTC
NA,TRBV3-1/TRBV3-2,TRBJ2-1,NA,CATKDKGGASYNEQFF,TGTGCCACCAAGGACAAAGGGGGAGCTTCGTACAATGAGCAGTTCTTC
few,TRBV7-8,TRBJ2-7,NA,CASSLAGGVAYEQYF,TGTGCCAGCAGCTTAGCTGGCGGGGTCGCCTACGAGCAGTACTTC
NA,TRBV19,TRBJ1-1,NA,CASSIEVFSRGLLTEAFF,TGTGCCAGTAGTATAGAGGTTTTTAGCAGGGGTTTGCTCACTGAAGCTTTCTTT
NA,TRBV9,TRBJ2-1,TRBD2,CASSIKLAGGYNEQFF,TGTGCCAGCAGCATCAAACTAGCGGGGGGGTACAATGAGCAGTTCTTC